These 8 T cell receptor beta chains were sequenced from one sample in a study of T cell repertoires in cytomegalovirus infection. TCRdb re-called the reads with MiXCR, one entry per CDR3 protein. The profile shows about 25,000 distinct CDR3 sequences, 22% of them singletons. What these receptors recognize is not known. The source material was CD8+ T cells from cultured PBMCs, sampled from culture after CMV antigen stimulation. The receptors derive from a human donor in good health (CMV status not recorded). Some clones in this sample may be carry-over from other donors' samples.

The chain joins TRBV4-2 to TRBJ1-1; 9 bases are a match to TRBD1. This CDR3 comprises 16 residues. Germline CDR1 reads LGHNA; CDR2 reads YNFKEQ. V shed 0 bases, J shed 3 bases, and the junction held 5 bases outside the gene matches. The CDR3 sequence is CASSQDWDRDYTEAFF. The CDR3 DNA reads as TGTGCCAGCAGCCAAGATTGGGACAGGGATTACACTGAAGCTTTCTTT.

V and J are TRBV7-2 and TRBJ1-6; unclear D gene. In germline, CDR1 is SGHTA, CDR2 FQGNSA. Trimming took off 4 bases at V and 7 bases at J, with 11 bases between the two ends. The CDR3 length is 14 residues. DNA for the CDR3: TGTGCCAGCAGCTCACTCGGGGTAAATTCACCCCTCCACTTT. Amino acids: CASSSLGVNSPLHF.

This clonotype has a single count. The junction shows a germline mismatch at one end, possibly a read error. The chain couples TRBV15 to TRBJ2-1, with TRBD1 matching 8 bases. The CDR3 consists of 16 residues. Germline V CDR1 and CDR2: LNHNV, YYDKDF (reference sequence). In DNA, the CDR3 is TGTGCCGCCAGCCCAACTTTGACAGGGGCAAACAATGAGCAGTTCTTC. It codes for CAASPTLTGANNEQFF.

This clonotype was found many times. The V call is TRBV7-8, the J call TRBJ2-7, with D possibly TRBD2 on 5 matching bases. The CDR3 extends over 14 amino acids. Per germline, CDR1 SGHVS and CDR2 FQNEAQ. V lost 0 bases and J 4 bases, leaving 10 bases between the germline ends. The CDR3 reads CASSLALSGYEQYF. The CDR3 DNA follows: TGTGCCAGCAGCTTAGCGCTATCGGGGTACGAGCAGTACTTC. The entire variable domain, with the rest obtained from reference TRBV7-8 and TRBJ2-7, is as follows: GAGVSQSPRYKVAKRGQDVALRCDPISGHVSLFWYQQALGQGPEFLTYFQNEAQLDKSGLPSDRFFAERPEGSVSTLKIQRTQQEDSAVYLCASSLALSGYEQYFGPGTRLTVT.

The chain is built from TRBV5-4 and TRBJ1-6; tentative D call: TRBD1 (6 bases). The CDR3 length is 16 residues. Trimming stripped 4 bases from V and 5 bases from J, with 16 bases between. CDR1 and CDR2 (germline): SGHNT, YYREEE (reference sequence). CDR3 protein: CASSRGWGNDNSPLHF. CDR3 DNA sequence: TGTGCCAGCAGCAGGGGGTGGGGGAACGATAATTCACCCCTCCACTTT.

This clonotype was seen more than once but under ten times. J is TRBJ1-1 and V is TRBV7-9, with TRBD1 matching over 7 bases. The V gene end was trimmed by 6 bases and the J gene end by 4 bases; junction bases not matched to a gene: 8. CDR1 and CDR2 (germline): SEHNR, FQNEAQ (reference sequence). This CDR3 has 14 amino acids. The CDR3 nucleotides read TGTGCCAGCAGTCCTACAGGGGCGGCCACTGAAGCTTTCTTT. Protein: CASSPTGAATEAFF.

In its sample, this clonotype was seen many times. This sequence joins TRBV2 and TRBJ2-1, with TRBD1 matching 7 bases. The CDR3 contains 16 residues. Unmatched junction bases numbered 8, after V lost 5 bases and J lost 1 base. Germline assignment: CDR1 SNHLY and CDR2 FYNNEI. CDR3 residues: CASSTLTGVSYNEQFF. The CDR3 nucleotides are TGTGCCAGCAGTACCCTTACAGGGGTGTCCTACAATGAGCAGTTCTTC. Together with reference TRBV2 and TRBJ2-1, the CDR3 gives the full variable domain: EPEVTQTPSHQVTQMGQEVILRCVPISNHLYFYWYRQILGQKVEFLVSFYNNEISEKSEIFDDQFSVERPDGSNFTLKIRSTKLEDSAMYFCASSTLTGVSYNEQFFGPGTRLTVL.

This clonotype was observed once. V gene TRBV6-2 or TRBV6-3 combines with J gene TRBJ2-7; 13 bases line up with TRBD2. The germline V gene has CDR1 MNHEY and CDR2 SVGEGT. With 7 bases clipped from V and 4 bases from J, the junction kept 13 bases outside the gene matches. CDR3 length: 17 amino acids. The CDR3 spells CASNIGPGLAGRYEQYF. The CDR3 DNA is TGTGCCAGCAACATCGGCCCGGGACTAGCGGGGAGGTACGAGCAGTACTTC.